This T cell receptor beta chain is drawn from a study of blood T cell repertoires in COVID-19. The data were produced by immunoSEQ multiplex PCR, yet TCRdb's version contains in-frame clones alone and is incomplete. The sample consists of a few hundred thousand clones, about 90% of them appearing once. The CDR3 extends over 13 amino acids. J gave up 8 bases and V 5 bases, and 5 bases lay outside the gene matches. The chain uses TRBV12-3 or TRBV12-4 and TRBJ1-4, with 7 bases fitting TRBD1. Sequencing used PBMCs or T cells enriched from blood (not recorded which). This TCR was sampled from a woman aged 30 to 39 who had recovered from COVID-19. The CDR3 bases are TGTGCCAGCAGTCGACAGGGTGGAGAAAAACTGTTTTTT. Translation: CASSRQGGEKLFF.